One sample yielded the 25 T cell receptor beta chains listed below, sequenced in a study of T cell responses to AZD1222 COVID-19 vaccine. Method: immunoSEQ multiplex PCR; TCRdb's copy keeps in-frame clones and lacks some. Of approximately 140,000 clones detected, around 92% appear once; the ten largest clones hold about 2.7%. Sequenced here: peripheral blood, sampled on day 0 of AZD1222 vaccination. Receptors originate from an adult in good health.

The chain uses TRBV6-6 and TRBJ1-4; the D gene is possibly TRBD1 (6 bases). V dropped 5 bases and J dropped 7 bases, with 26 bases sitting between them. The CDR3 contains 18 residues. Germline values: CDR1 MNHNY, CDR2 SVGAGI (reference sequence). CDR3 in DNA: TGTGCCAGCAGTCAAACACGCGAGGGGGAGGTAGTGAGTGAAAAACTGTTTTTT. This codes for CASSQTREGEVVSEKLFF.

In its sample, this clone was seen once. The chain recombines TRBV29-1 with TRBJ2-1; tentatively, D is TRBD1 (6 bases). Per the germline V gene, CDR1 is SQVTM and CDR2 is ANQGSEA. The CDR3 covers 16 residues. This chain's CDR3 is CSYYPDSKFSYNEQFF. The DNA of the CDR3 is TGCAGTTATTATCCGGACAGCAAGTTCTCCTACAATGAGCAGTTCTTC.

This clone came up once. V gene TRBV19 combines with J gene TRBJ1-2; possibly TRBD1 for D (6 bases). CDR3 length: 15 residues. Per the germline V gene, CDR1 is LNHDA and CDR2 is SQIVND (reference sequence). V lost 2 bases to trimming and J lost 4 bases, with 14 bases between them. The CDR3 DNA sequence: TGTGCCAGTAGTATATCGCAGGGGACGGCCTATGGCTACACCTTC. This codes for CASSISQGTAYGYTF.

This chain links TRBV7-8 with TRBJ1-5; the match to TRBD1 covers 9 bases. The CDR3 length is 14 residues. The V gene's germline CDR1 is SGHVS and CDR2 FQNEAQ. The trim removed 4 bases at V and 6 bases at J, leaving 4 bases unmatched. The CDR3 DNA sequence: TGTGCCAGCAGCTCTGGACAGGGGAGTCAGCCCCAGCATTTT. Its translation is CASSSGQGSQPQHF.

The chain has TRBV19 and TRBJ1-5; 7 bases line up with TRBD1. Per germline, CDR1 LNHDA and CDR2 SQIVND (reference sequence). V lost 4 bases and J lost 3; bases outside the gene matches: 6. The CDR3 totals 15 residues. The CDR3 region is CASSTQTGTNQPQHF. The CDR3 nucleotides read TGTGCCAGTAGTACCCAGACAGGGACCAATCAGCCCCAGCATTTT. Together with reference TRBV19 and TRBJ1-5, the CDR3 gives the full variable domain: DGGITQSPKYLFRKEGQNVTLSCEQNLNHDAMYWYRQDPGQGLRLIYYSQIVNDFQKGDIAEGYSVSREKKESFPLTVTSAQKNPTAFYLCASSTQTGTNQPQHFGDGTRLSIL.

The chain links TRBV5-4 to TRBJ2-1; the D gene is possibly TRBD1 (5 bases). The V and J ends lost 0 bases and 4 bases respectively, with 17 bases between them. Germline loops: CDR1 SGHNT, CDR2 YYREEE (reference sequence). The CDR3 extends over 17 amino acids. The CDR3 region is CASSLVRETAFYNEQFF. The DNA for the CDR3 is TGTGCCAGCAGCTTGGTCAGAGAGACAGCCTTTTACAATGAGCAGTTCTTC.

The CDR3 region has the DNA TGTGCCAGTGATCCACAGGGGGTCCCGACCACTGAAGCTTTCTTT. The encoded protein is CASDPQGVPTTEAFF. The chain links TRBV6-5 to TRBJ1-1; TRBD1 matches 8 bases. This CDR3 comprises 15 residues. J gave up 4 bases and V 9 bases, and 13 bases lay outside the gene matches. Germline lookup yields CDR1 MNHEY and CDR2 SVGAGI.

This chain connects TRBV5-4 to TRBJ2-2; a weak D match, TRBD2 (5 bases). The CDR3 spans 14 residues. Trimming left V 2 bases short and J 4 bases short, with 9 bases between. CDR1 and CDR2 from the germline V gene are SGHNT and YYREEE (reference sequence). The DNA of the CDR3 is TGTGCCAGCAGCTTCCGGGGAAGCACCGGGGAGCTGTTTTTT. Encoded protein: CASSFRGSTGELFF.

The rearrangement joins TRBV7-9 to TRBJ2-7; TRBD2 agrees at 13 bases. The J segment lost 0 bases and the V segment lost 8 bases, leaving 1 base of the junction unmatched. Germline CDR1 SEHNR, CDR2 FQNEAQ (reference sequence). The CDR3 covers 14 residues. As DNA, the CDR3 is TGTGCCAGCGGACTAGCGGGAGACTCCTACGAGCAGTACTTC. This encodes CASGLAGDSYEQYF. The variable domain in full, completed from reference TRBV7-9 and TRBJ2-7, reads DTGVSQNPRHKITKRGQNVTFRCDPISEHNRLYWYRQTLGQGPEFLTYFQNEAQLEKSRLLSDRFSAERPKGSFSTLEIQRTEQGDSAMYLCASGLAGDSYEQYFGPGTRLTVT.

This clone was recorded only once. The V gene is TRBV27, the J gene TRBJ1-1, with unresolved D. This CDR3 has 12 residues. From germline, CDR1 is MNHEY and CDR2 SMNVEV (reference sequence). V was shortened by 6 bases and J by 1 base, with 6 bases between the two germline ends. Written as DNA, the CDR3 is TGTGCCAGCAGAAAGAAGAACACTGAAGCTTTCTTT. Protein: CASRKKNTEAFF.

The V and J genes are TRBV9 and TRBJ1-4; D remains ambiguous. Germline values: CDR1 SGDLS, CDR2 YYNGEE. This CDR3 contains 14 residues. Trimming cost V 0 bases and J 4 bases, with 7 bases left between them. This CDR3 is CASSVGLVNEKLFF. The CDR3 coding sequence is TGTGCCAGCAGCGTAGGCCTCGTTAATGAAAAACTGTTTTTT.

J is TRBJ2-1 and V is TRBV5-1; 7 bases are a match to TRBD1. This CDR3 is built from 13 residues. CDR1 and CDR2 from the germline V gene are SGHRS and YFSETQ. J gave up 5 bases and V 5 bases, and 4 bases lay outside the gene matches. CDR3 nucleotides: TGCGCCAGCAGGCAGGGGGTCAACAATGAGCAGTTCTTC. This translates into CASRQGVNNEQFF. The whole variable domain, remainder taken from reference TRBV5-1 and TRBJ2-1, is KAGVTQTPRYLIKTRGQQVTLSCSPISGHRSVSWYQQTPGQGLQFLFEYFSETQRNKGNFPGRFSGRQFSNSRSEMNVSTLELGDSALYLCASRQGVNNEQFFGPGTRLTVL.

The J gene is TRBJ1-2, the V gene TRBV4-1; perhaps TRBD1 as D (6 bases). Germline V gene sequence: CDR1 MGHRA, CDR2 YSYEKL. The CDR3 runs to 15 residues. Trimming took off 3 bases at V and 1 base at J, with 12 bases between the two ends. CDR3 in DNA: TGCGCCAGCAGCCAGCGGCCACAGGGTAACTATGGCTACACCTTC. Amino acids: CASSQRPQGNYGYTF.

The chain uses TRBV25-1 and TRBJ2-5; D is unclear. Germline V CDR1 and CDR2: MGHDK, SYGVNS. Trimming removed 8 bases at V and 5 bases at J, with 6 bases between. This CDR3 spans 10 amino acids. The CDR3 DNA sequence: TGTGCCAGCGATGAGGAGACCCAGTACTTC. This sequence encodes CASDEETQYF.

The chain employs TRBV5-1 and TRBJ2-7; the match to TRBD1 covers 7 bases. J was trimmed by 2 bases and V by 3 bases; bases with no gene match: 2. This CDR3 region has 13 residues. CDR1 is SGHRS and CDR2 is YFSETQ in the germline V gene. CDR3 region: CASSSGGPYEQYF. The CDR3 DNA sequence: TGCGCCAGCAGCTCAGGGGGACCCTACGAGCAGTACTTC.

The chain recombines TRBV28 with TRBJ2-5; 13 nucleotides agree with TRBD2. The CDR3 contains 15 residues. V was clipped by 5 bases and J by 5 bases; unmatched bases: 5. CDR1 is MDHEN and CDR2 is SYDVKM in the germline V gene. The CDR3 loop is CASSPRTSGSETQYF. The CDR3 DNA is TGTGCCAGCAGTCCCCGGACTAGCGGGAGTGAGACCCAGTACTTC.

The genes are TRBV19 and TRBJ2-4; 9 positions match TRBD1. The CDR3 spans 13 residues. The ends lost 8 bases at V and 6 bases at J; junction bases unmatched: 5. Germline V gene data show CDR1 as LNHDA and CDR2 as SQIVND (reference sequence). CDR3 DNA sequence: TGTGCCAGTGCCGCGGACAGGGGAAACATTCAGTACTTC. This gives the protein CASAADRGNIQYF. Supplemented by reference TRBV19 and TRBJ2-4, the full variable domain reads DGGITQSPKYLFRKEGQNVTLSCEQNLNHDAMYWYRQDPGQGLRLIYYSQIVNDFQKGDIAEGYSVSREKKESFPLTVTSAQKNPTAFYLCASAADRGNIQYFGAGTRLSVL.

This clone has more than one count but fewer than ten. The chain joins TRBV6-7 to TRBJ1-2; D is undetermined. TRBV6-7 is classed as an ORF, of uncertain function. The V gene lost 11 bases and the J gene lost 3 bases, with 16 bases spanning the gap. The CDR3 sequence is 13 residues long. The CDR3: CAPPARRDYGYTF. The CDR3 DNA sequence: TGTGCCCCCCCGGCCCGTAGGGACTATGGCTACACCTTC.

CDR3 coding DNA: TGTGCCAGCAGTGAATTGGTGGTCCGGGAGCTGTTTTTT. Translating gives CASSELVVRELFF. J is TRBJ2-2 and V is TRBV2; D uncertain. Germline V lookup: CDR1 SNHLY, CDR2 FYNNEI. V was trimmed by 2 bases and J by 9 bases, leaving 10 bases between them. The CDR3 sequence is 13 residues long.

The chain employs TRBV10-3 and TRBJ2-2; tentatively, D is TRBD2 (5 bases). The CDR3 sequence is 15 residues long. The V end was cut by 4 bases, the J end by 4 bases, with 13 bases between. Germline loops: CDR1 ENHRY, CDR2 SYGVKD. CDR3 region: CAISGGDGGTGELFF. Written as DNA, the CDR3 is TGTGCCATCAGTGGGGGAGACGGAGGCACCGGGGAGCTGTTTTTT.

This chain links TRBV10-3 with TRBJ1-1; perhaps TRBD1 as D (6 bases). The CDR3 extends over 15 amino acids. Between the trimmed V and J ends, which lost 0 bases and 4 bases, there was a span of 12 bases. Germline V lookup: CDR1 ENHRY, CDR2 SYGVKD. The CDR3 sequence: CAISESRGAVTEAFF. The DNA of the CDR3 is TGTGCCATCAGTGAGTCAAGGGGGGCGGTCACTGAAGCTTTCTTT.

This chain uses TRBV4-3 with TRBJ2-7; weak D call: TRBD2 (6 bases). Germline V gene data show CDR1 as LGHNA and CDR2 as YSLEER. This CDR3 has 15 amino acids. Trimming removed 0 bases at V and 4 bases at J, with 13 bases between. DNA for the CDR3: TGCGCCAGCAGCCAAGATCTGGGACTGCGGTACGAGCAGTACTTC. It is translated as CASSQDLGLRYEQYF.

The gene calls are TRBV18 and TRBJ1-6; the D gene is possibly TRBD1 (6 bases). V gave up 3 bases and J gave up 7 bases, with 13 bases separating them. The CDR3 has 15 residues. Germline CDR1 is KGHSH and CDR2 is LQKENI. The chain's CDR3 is CASSPGGGGNSPLHF. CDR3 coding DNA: TGTGCCAGCTCACCCGGGGGCGGAGGGAATTCACCCCTCCACTTT.

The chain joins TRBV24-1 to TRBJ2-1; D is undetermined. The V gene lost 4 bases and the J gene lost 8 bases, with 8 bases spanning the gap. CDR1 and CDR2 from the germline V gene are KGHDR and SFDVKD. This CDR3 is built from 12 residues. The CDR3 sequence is CATSDDRHEQFF. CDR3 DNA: TGTGCCACCAGTGACGACCGGCATGAGCAGTTCTTC.

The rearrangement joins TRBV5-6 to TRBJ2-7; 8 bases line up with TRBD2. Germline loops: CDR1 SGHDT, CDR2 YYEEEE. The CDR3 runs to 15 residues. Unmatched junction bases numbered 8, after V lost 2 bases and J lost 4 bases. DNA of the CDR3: TGTGCCAGCAGCTTAACGGGAGGGCCGGGATACGAGCAGTACTTC. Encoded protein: CASSLTGGPGYEQYF.